The 21 T cell receptor beta chains given below trace back to one sample, sequenced in a study of T cell responses to AZD1222 COVID-19 vaccine. Measured with immunoSEQ multiplex PCR; TCRdb has only the in-frame clones, and not every one. The profile shows more than 95,000 clones, roughly 80% of them singletons. The sample here was peripheral blood, taken on day 0 of AZD1222 vaccination. All receptors come from an adult in good health.

This clone was seen a few times. This chain uses TRBV14 with TRBJ2-7; D uncertain. Germline CDR1 and CDR2: SGHDN and FVKESK. The CDR3 covers 13 residues. The V gene lost 0 bases and the J gene lost 6 bases, with 9 bases spanning the gap. DNA for the CDR3: TGTGCCAGCAGCCAAGATTTAGTCTCCGAGCAGTACTTC. Translated, it gives CASSQDLVSEQYF. The variable domain in full, with the rest retrieved from reference TRBV14 and TRBJ2-7, is EAGVTQFPSHSVIEKGQTVTLRCDPISGHDNLYWYRRVMGKEIKFLLHFVKESKQDESGMPNNRFLAERTGGTYSTLKVQPAELEDSGVYFCASSQDLVSEQYFGPGTRLTVT.

The V call is TRBV7-2, the J call TRBJ1-2; maybe TRBD1 (6 bases). CDR3 size: 15 residues. Trimming shortened V by 11 bases and J by 4 bases, and 23 bases separated the two germline ends. Germline loops: CDR1 SGHTA, CDR2 FQGNSA. The CDR3 spells CAGTFTGGRSYGYTF. For the CDR3, the DNA is TGTGCCGGGACATTTACGGGGGGGAGGAGCTATGGCTACACCTTC.

This clone was detected only once. The V and J genes are TRBV5-6 and TRBJ1-2, with 8 nucleotides matching TRBD1. Germline-derived CDR1 and CDR2 are SGHDT and YYEEEE. The CDR3 runs to 16 residues. The V segment lost 5 bases and the J segment 5 bases; nucleotides outside the gene matches: 14. CDR3 DNA: TGTGCCAGCAGGACCGGGACAGGTACACTTTTGTATGGCTACACCTTC. Its protein is CASRTGTGTLLYGYTF.

The rearrangement uses TRBV6-5 and TRBJ1-1; D unresolved. This CDR3 spans 15 amino acids. The V end lost 4 bases, the J end lost 0 bases, and 12 bases lay between the germline ends. From germline, CDR1 is MNHEY and CDR2 SVGAGI. This CDR3 reads CASSFITDMNTEAFF. DNA for the CDR3: TGTGCCAGCAGTTTCATCACAGACATGAACACTGAAGCTTTCTTT.

The V gene is TRBV7-9, the J gene TRBJ2-3; D is uncertain. The length of the CDR3 is 13 residues. CDR1 is SEHNR and CDR2 is FQNEAQ in the germline V gene (reference sequence). Trimming took off 0 bases at V and 7 bases at J, with 8 bases between the two ends. The CDR3 DNA is TGTGCCAGCAGCTTAGCGGGAACTCATACGCAGTATTTT. This translates into CASSLAGTHTQYF.

There are a few counts of this clone. This chain uses TRBV4-2 with TRBJ2-3; 13 positions match TRBD2. Germline trimming cut 1 base from V and 7 bases from J; bases unmatched to any gene: 11. Germline lookup yields CDR1 LGHNA and CDR2 YNFKEQ. This CDR3 region has 18 residues. CDR3 in amino acids: CASSQVGLAGSLTNTQYF. CDR3 DNA sequence: TGTGCCAGCAGCCAAGTGGGACTAGCGGGGAGCCTCACGAATACGCAGTATTTT.

The chain has TRBV9 and TRBJ1-1; D perhaps matches TRBD1 (5 bases). The germline V and J ends were trimmed by 0 bases and 0 bases, with 12 bases remaining between them. The CDR3 covers 16 residues. The germline CDR1 and CDR2 sequences are SGDLS and YYNGEE. CDR3 sequence: CASSVAWGGVNTEAFF. Written as DNA, the CDR3 is TGTGCCAGCAGCGTAGCTTGGGGGGGAGTGAACACTGAAGCTTTCTTT.

The chain recombines TRBV7-2 with TRBJ2-7; 9 bases align to TRBD1. The CDR3 contains 16 residues. In germline, CDR1 is SGHTA, CDR2 FQGNSA. Trimming took 4 bases from V and 3 from J; bases not matched to a gene: 10. CDR3 residues: CASSSRSGTGIYEQYF. DNA for the CDR3: TGTGCCAGCAGCTCTCGCTCCGGGACAGGGATCTACGAGCAGTACTTC.

The chain recombines TRBV30 with TRBJ1-1, with D hard to call. Per germline, CDR1 GTSNPN and CDR2 SVGIG (reference sequence). Trimming left V 0 bases short and J 7 bases short, with 6 bases between. This CDR3 is 11 amino acids long. CDR3 amino acids: CAWSVIFEAFF. CDR3 nucleotide sequence: TGTGCCTGGAGTGTAATCTTTGAAGCTTTCTTT.

This clone was counted a single time. The rearrangement joins TRBV6-2 or TRBV6-3 to TRBJ2-5; TRBD2 aligns across 12 bases. The J segment lost 5 bases and the V segment lost 4 bases, leaving 2 bases of the junction unmatched. Looked up from germline, CDR1 is MNHEY and CDR2 is SVGEGT. The CDR3 totals 14 residues. The CDR3 is CASSSSGGAETQYF. The CDR3 region has the DNA TGTGCCAGCAGTTCTAGCGGGGGGGCCGAGACCCAGTACTTC.

The gene calls are TRBV2 and TRBJ2-7, with D possibly matching TRBD2 (5 bases). The CDR3 loop spans 11 amino acids. CDR1 and CDR2 from the germline V gene are SNHLY and FYNNEI. The V end was cut by 4 bases, the J end by 12 bases, with 13 bases between. CDR3 sequence reads: CASSGGNRAYF. Here the CDR3 DNA reads TGTGCCAGCAGTGGAGGGAATAGGGCGTACTTC.

CDR3 coding DNA: TGTGCCACCAGTGATTTGGCCGGACAGGACAAAAACATTCAGTACTTC. Residues: CATSDLAGQDKNIQYF. The chain recombines TRBV24-1 with TRBJ2-4; 7 bases match TRBD1. With V trimmed by 0 bases and J by 3 bases, 4 bases remained unmatched. This CDR3 comprises 16 residues. Per germline, CDR1 KGHDR and CDR2 SFDVKD.

This chain links TRBV11-2 with TRBJ2-2; D may be TRBD1 (6 bases). V was clipped by 3 bases and J by 4 bases, with 9 bases between them. This CDR3 spans 14 amino acids. Germline-derived CDR1 and CDR2 are SGHAT and FQNNGV. Here the CDR3 reads CASSFSRGTGELFF. The CDR3 DNA sequence: TGTGCCAGCAGCTTCAGCAGGGGCACCGGGGAGCTGTTTTTT.

CDR3 nucleotides: TGTGCCAGCAGCCAAGGCAGGAGCGTCAGCACAGATACGCAGTATTTT. Translation: CASSQGRSVSTDTQYF. The rearrangement joins TRBV14 to TRBJ2-3, with D unresolved. The CDR3 sequence is 16 residues long. V lost 1 base and J 0 bases, leaving 11 bases between the germline ends. Germline CDR1 is SGHDN and CDR2 is FVKESK.

This sequence joins TRBV4-3 and TRBJ1-1; D not certain. The V and J ends lost 0 bases and 3 bases respectively, with 5 bases between them. CDR3 length: 13 amino acids. Germline V gene lookup returns CDR1 LGHNA and CDR2 YSLEER. CDR3 region: CASSQDIDTEAFF. In DNA form, the CDR3 reads TGCGCCAGCAGCCAAGATATTGACACTGAAGCTTTCTTT.

The chain uses TRBV9 and TRBJ1-2; 9 bases line up with TRBD1. Trimming at V came to 3 bases and at J to 5 bases, leaving 5 bases not matched to a gene. The germline gives CDR1 SGDLS, CDR2 YYNGEE. The CDR3 extends over 14 amino acids. The CDR3 loop is CASSATGGMYGYTF. The CDR3, as DNA: TGTGCCAGCAGCGCCACAGGGGGCATGTATGGCTACACCTTC.

This clone was detected only once. CDR3: CASKHYGYTF. The CDR3, as DNA: TGTGCCAGTAAACACTATGGCTACACCTTC. The chain joins TRBV19 to TRBJ1-2, with D hard to call. The germline V and J ends were trimmed by 7 bases and 3 bases, with 3 bases remaining between them. The CDR3 extends over 10 amino acids. CDR1 LNHDA and CDR2 SQIVND come from the germline V gene (reference sequence). The full variable domain, completed using reference TRBV19 and TRBJ1-2, is DGGITQSPKYLFRKEGQNVTLSCEQNLNHDAMYWYRQDPGQGLRLIYYSQIVNDFQKGDIAEGYSVSREKKESFPLTVTSAQKNPTAFYLCASKHYGYTFGSGTRLTVV.

The chain combines TRBV11-2 with TRBJ2-1; perhaps TRBD2 as D (6 bases). This CDR3 has 14 residues. Germline CDR1 and CDR2: SGHAT and FQNNGV. V was trimmed by 7 bases and J by 5 bases, leaving 15 bases between them. The CDR3 region is CASTLLSGDNEQFF. CDR3 DNA: TGTGCCAGCACCCTATTATCGGGGGACAATGAGCAGTTCTTC.

The V gene is TRBV7-6, the J gene TRBJ2-3, with 9 bases lining up with TRBD1. The CDR3 has 15 residues. Trimming took 3 bases from V and 1 from J; bases not matched to a gene: 2. Germline loops: CDR1 SGHVS, CDR2 FNYEAQ. The CDR3 nucleotides read TGTGCCAGCAGCTTGTGGACAGGGGGCACAGATACGCAGTATTTT. Translated: CASSLWTGGTDTQYF.

The gene calls are TRBV28 and TRBJ2-7, with unresolved D. Germline CDR1 MDHEN, CDR2 SYDVKM. The V gene lost 5 bases and the J gene lost 6 bases, with 14 bases spanning the gap. The CDR3 contains 13 residues. CDR3 residues: CASSPGLQGEQYF. Written as DNA, the CDR3 is TGTGCCAGCAGTCCCGGCCTCCAAGGCGAGCAGTACTTC.

This chain joins TRBV5-1 and TRBJ2-3; possible D gene TRBD2, 7 bases. This CDR3 has 15 amino acids. Germline CDR1 reads SGHRS; CDR2 reads YFSETQ. V was shortened by 0 bases and J by 4 bases, with 12 bases between the two germline ends. This CDR3 reads CASSLALGGPDTQYF. Here the CDR3 DNA reads TGCGCCAGCAGCTTGGCTTTGGGGGGGCCAGATACGCAGTATTTT.